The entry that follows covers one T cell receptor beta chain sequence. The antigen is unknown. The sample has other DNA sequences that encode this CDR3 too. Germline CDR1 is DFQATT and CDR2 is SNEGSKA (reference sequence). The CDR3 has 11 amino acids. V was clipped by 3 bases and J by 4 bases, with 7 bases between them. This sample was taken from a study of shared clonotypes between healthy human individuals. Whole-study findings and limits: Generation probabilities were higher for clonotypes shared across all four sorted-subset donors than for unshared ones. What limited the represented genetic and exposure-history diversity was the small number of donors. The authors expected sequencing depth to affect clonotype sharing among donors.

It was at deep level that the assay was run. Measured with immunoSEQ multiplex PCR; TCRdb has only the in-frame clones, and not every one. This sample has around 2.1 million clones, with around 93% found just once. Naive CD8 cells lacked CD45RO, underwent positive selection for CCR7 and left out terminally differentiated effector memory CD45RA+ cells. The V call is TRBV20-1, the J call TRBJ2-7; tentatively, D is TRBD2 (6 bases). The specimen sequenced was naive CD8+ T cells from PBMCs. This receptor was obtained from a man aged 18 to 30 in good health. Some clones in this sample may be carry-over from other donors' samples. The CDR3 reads CSAREGYEQYF. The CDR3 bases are TGCAGTGCTAGGGAGGGTTACGAGCAGTACTTC.